Listed below are T cell receptor beta chains from one sample, sequenced in a study of T-cell reconstitution after alpha-beta-depleted transplantation in children. Via MiXCR, TCRdb re-called the PCR reads, giving one row per CDR3 protein. The sample yields a few hundred thousand distinct CDR3 sequences, over 40% seen once. The source material was PBMCs, sampled before TCRalphabeta/CD19-depleted stem cell transplant. These receptors all come from a girl aged 2-10 years with aplastic anemia, due to receive a stem cell transplant. The CDR3 runs from the conserved cysteine through the conserved F or W. A D gene is named only where the DNA matches it firmly.

j_gene: TRBJ2-2
v_gene: TRBV5-1
d_gene: .
CDR3aa: CASRTRENTGELFF

j_gene: TRBJ1-2
v_gene: TRBV5-1
d_gene: .
CDR3aa: CASSLEGLNYGYTF

j_gene: TRBJ2-5
v_gene: TRBV27
d_gene: .
CDR3aa: CASSFDRVETQYF

j_gene: TRBJ2-7
v_gene: TRBV7-9
d_gene: TRBD1
CDR3aa: CASSLVGQGDPYEQYF

j_gene: TRBJ1-1
v_gene: TRBV6-2/TRBV6-3
d_gene: .
CDR3aa: CASSYSKGEAFF

j_gene: TRBJ2-7
v_gene: TRBV20-1
d_gene: .
CDR3aa: CSANAGVYEQYF

j_gene: TRBJ1-1
v_gene: TRBV18
d_gene: TRBD1
CDR3aa: CASSPQGAEAFF

j_gene: TRBJ2-1
v_gene: TRBV7-2
d_gene: TRBD2
CDR3aa: CASSFSGTIPPNEQFF

j_gene: TRBJ2-5
v_gene: TRBV10-1
d_gene: .
CDR3aa: CASGAETQYF

j_gene: TRBJ1-6
v_gene: TRBV6-5
d_gene: .
CDR3aa: CASSSENSPLHF

j_gene: TRBJ2-3
v_gene: TRBV3-1
d_gene: .
CDR3aa: CASSLRRADTQYF

j_gene: TRBJ2-4
v_gene: TRBV12-3/TRBV12-4
d_gene: TRBD1
CDR3aa: CASRPTGSKNIQYF

j_gene: TRBJ2-1
v_gene: TRBV7-9
d_gene: TRBD2
CDR3aa: CASSLAPSGGNEQFF

j_gene: TRBJ2-7
v_gene: TRBV29-1
d_gene: .
CDR3aa: CSVRLAPNSYEQYF

j_gene: TRBJ2-4
v_gene: TRBV5-1
d_gene: .
CDR3aa: CASSRGARRIQYF

j_gene: TRBJ2-7
v_gene: TRBV4-2
d_gene: .
CDR3aa: CASSQGSLEAYEQYF

j_gene: TRBJ2-3
v_gene: TRBV2
d_gene: .
CDR3aa: CASSEASLYSTDTQYF

j_gene: TRBJ2-7
v_gene: TRBV9
d_gene: .
CDR3aa: CASSVGDEQYF

j_gene: TRBJ2-7
v_gene: TRBV7-8
d_gene: .
CDR3aa: CASSPHGGSSYEQYF

j_gene: TRBJ2-2
v_gene: TRBV4-3
d_gene: .
CDR3aa: CAAGDWFTGELFF

j_gene: TRBJ1-1
v_gene: TRBV12-3/TRBV12-4
d_gene: .
CDR3aa: CASSFEGGDTEAFF

j_gene: TRBJ1-3
v_gene: TRBV29-1
d_gene: .
CDR3aa: CSVEGSQNTIYF

j_gene: TRBJ2-3
v_gene: TRBV9
d_gene: .
CDR3aa: CASSETGTDTQYF

j_gene: TRBJ2-7
v_gene: TRBV15
d_gene: TRBD1
CDR3aa: CATSRDRDSPYEQYF

j_gene: TRBJ2-3
v_gene: TRBV5-1
d_gene: .
CDR3aa: CASSFPAGALGTDTQYF

j_gene: TRBJ2-7
v_gene: TRBV20-1
d_gene: TRBD1
CDR3aa: CSATRDRLSYEQYF

j_gene: TRBJ2-1
v_gene: TRBV28
d_gene: .
CDR3aa: CASSSPLTYNEQFF